Presented here are 6 T cell receptor beta chains from one specimen sequenced in a study of beta chain features in type 1 diabetes. Study-wide results and caveats: Among patients with Type 1 diabetes, TCRB CDR3s were moderately but significantly shorter in every one of the four CD4+ subsets.

As every portion of the isolated RNA was reverse transcribed, the sequencing read expressed TCRB transcripts. TCRdb's copy holds only in-frame clones and misses some; the assay was immunoSEQ multiplex PCR. Seen here are a few hundred thousand clones, roughly 16% observed once, and the top ten hold approximately 0.087%. These receptors have no known antigen. Material: naive CD4+ T cells from blood. All receptors come from a man aged 25 to 45 with type 1 diabetes.

The chain links TRBV9 to TRBJ1-3, with a tentative D call TRBD1 (5 bases). The CDR3 has 16 residues. V shed 3 bases and J shed 0 bases, with 13 bases lying between them. Germline assignment: CDR1 SGDLS and CDR2 YYNGEE. Here the CDR3 reads CASSEGLWSSGNTIYF. In DNA form, the CDR3 reads TGTGCCAGCAGCGAGGGACTTTGGAGCTCTGGAAACACCATATATTTT.

This clone showed up just a few times. This rearrangement joins TRBV28 to TRBJ1-2, with TRBD1 matching over 8 bases. CDR1 and CDR2 from the germline V gene are MDHEN and SYDVKM. The trim removed 9 bases at V and 3 bases at J, leaving 3 bases unmatched. The CDR3 sequence is 12 residues long. The DNA for the CDR3 is TGTGCCAGACAGGACAGGGACTATGGCTACACCTTC. This translates into CARQDRDYGYTF.

There are a few counts of this clone. This chain uses TRBV7-9 with TRBJ2-7; D is unclear. This CDR3 contains 13 residues. Per the germline V gene, CDR1 is SEHNR and CDR2 is FQNEAQ (reference sequence). Trimming removed 2 bases from V and 2 bases from J, with 7 bases in between. CDR3 DNA: TGTGCCAGCAGCTTATCCGTTACCTACGAGCAGTACTTC. Amino acids: CASSLSVTYEQYF.

Only a few counts were recorded for this clone. The rearrangement joins TRBV7-8 to TRBJ2-4; D perhaps matches TRBD2 (5 bases). From germline, CDR1 is SGHVS and CDR2 FQNEAQ. This CDR3 spans 14 amino acids. The V end was cut by 4 bases, the J end by 6 bases, with 13 bases between. The chain's CDR3 is CASSWTVGPNIQYF. The CDR3 DNA sequence: TGTGCCAGCAGCTGGACTGTTGGCCCAAACATTCAGTACTTC.

This clone was observed a handful of times. The V and J genes are TRBV15 and TRBJ1-1, with 7 nucleotides matching TRBD1. Trimming took 6 bases from V and 5 from J; bases not matched to a gene: 12. The CDR3 is made up of 15 amino acids. The germline V gene encodes CDR1 LNHNV and CDR2 YYDKDF (reference sequence). The CDR3 region is CATRSRQGVRTEAFF. Here the CDR3 DNA reads TGTGCCACCAGATCGCGACAGGGAGTGAGGACTGAAGCTTTCTTT.

This clone was seen a handful of times. This chain joins TRBV9 and TRBJ2-1; D possibly corresponds to TRBD1 (6 bases). The germline gives CDR1 SGDLS, CDR2 YYNGEE. V shed 4 bases and J shed 5 bases, with 13 bases lying between them. The CDR3 runs 14 residues. The CDR3 region is CASSSRTEDNEQFF. The DNA for the CDR3 is TGTGCCAGCAGCTCCCGGACAGAAGACAATGAGCAGTTCTTC.